The 4 T cell receptor beta chains in this list originate from one sample, sequenced in a study of blood T cell repertoires in COVID-19. Measured with immunoSEQ multiplex PCR; TCRdb has only the in-frame clones, and not every one. This sample has 390,000 or so clones, with around four fifths found just once. Sequencing was carried out using PBMCs or T cells enriched from blood (not recorded which). These TCRs come from a woman aged 45-59 years who had recovered from COVID-19.

J is TRBJ2-7 and V is TRBV11-2, with 7 bases aligning to TRBD2. CDR3 length: 14 amino acids. Germline values: CDR1 SGHAT, CDR2 FQNNGV. With V trimmed by 5 bases and J by 0 bases, 4 bases remained unmatched. The CDR3 loop is CASSDQRDSYEQYF. CDR3 sequence (DNA): TGTGCCAGCAGCGACCAGCGGGACTCCTACGAGCAGTACTTC.

The CDR3 region has the DNA TGTGCCAGCAGCTTATTAGCGGGGGGGAGCACAGATACGCAGTATTTT. Translating it yields CASSLLAGGSTDTQYF. The genes are TRBV7-6 and TRBJ2-3; 11 nucleotides match TRBD2. Germline trimming cut 2 bases from V and 0 bases from J; bases unmatched to any gene: 1. Per the germline V gene, CDR1 is SGHVS and CDR2 is FNYEAQ. CDR3 length: 16 amino acids.

The rearrangement joins TRBV7-9 to TRBJ2-7, with 9 bases lining up with TRBD1. The CDR3 loop spans 16 amino acids. V was pared by 1 base and J by 6 bases, with 10 bases of the junction left unmatched. Germline CDR1 and CDR2: SEHNR and FQNEAQ (reference sequence). The CDR3 nucleotides read TGTGCCAGCAGCTTAGTCAAGGGACAGGGAGGACGCGAGCAGTACTTC. Protein: CASSLVKGQGGREQYF.

The chain joins TRBV7-2 to TRBJ2-1; D might be TRBD1 (6 bases). CDR3 length equals 15 residues. The V end lost 7 bases, the J end lost 3 bases, and 16 bases lay between the germline ends. CDR1 and CDR2 from the germline V gene are SGHTA and FQGNSA. The CDR3 DNA sequence: TGTGCCAGCACCTCTGGACAGAGAATCTACAATGAGCAGTTCTTC. It yields the protein CASTSGQRIYNEQFF.